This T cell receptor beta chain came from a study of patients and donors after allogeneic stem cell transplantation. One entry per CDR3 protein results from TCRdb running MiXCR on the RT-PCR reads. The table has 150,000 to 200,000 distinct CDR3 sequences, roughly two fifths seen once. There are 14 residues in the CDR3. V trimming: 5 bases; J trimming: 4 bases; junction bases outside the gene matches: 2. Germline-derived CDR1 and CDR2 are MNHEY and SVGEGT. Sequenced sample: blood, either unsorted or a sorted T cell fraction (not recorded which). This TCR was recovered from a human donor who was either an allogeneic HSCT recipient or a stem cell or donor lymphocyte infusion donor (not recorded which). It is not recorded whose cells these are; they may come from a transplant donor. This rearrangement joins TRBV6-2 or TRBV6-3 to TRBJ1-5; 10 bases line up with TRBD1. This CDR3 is CASSRTGGNQPQHF. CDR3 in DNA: TGTGCCAGCAGTAGGACAGGGGGTAATCAGCCCCAGCATTTT.